The 27 T cell receptor beta chains below all came from one sample that was sequenced in a study of blood T cells in healthy people across ages. A second PCR, run for about 7 to 11 cycles, used a sample-barcoded 5' primer plus a J-beta primer mix. TCRdb itself ran the 5' RACE reads through MiXCR, one entry per CDR3 protein. The sample holds roughly 2 million distinct CDR3 sequences, roughly 50% seen once. The sample taken for sequencing was blood. All receptors derive from a woman in her 40s in good health.

The rearrangement uses TRBV7-2 and TRBJ2-1, with D possibly being TRBD2 (5 bases). The germline CDR1 and CDR2 sequences are SGHTA and FQGNSA. This CDR3 is 15 amino acids long. V was cut by 7 bases and J by 0 bases, with 13 bases left in between. The CDR3 region is CASTPERSSYNEQFF. For the CDR3, the DNA is TGTGCCAGCACCCCGGAGCGGAGCTCCTACAATGAGCAGTTCTTC.

This clonotype was observed a few times. The chain has TRBV28 and TRBJ2-1; unclear D gene. This CDR3 region has 12 residues. The V end was cut by 5 bases, the J end by 10 bases, with 12 bases between. Germline values: CDR1 MDHEN, CDR2 SYDVKM. In DNA, the CDR3 is TGTGCCAGCAGTGCTCCCCGAGGCGAGCAGTTCTTC. As protein: CASSAPRGEQFF.

Here the CDR3 DNA reads TGTGCCAGCAGTTACTCGTTGGGGAATCTCTACGAGCAGTACTTC. It encodes CASSYSLGNLYEQYF. The chain couples TRBV6-2 or TRBV6-3 to TRBJ2-1; D gene ambiguous. The J call may not be correct, given that the DNA end is closer to TRBJ2-7. This CDR3 is built from 15 residues. Germline V CDR1 and CDR2: MNHEY, SVGEGT.

This clonotype came up a few times. This sequence joins TRBV6-5 and TRBJ2-4; D uncertain. TRBJ2-7 explains the end of the DNA better; the J call may be wrong. This CDR3 region has 12 residues. Germline loops: CDR1 MNHEY, CDR2 SVGAGI. The CDR3 DNA reads as TGTGCCAGCAGTTTCCGTTCCGGCGAGCAGTACTTC. This sequence encodes CASSFRSGEQYF.

This sequence joins TRBV7-2 and TRBJ1-2, with 7 bases aligning to TRBD1. The V segment lost 5 bases and the J segment 2 bases; nucleotides outside the gene matches: 8. Per the germline V gene, CDR1 is SGHTA and CDR2 is FQGNSA. The CDR3 contains 15 residues. CDR3 sequence reads: CASSQRGQANYGYTF. CDR3 DNA sequence: TGTGCCAGCAGCCAGCGAGGACAGGCGAACTATGGCTACACCTTC.

The rearrangement links TRBV7-9 to TRBJ2-5, with 10 bases aligning to TRBD1. With 3 bases clipped from V and 5 bases from J, the junction kept 9 bases outside the gene matches. Germline V gives CDR1 SEHNR, CDR2 FQNEAQ (reference sequence). The CDR3 is made up of 16 amino acids. The CDR3 spells CASSLPQTGGRETQYF. The DNA for the CDR3 is TGTGCCAGCAGCTTGCCACAGACAGGGGGCCGGGAGACCCAGTACTTC.

The sample holds one count of this clonotype. V usage is TRBV5-1 and J usage is TRBJ1-6, with 7 positions matching TRBD1. V trimming: 0 bases; J trimming: 9 bases; junction bases outside the gene matches: 9. CDR1 and CDR2 from the germline V gene are SGHRS and YFSETQ. This CDR3 has 16 residues. CDR3 DNA: TGCGCCAGCAGCTTGGGGTCCGGGACAGAATCTTCACCCCTCCACTTT. As protein: CASSLGSGTESSPLHF. The entire variable domain, with the rest obtained from reference TRBV5-1 and TRBJ1-6, is as follows: KAGVTQTPRYLIKTRGQQVTLSCSPISGHRSVSWYQQTPGQGLQFLFEYFSETQRNKGNFPGRFSGRQFSNSRSEMNVSTLELGDSALYLCASSLGSGTESSPLHFGNGTRLTVT.

Concerning this clonotype itself: A junction boundary mismatches the germline segment, possibly from a read error. V gene TRBV29-1 combines with J gene TRBJ2-7, with D possibly matching TRBD1 (6 bases). Germline CDR1 SQVTM, CDR2 ANQGSEA. The CDR3 runs 14 residues. The CDR3 loop is CSFDYGGGPYEQYF. In DNA, the CDR3 is TGCAGCTTTGATTATGGTGGGGGCCCCTACGAGCAGTACTTC.

The chain is built from TRBV6-5 and TRBJ2-6, with 8 bases that match TRBD1. The V gene's germline CDR1 is MNHEY and CDR2 SVGAGI. Germline trimming cut 2 bases from V and 0 bases from J; bases unmatched to any gene: 6. This CDR3 is built from 18 residues. The CDR3: CASSYVGQERSGANVLTF. In DNA form, the CDR3 reads TGTGCCAGCAGTTACGTGGGACAGGAACGCTCTGGGGCCAACGTCCTGACTTTC.

The J gene is TRBJ2-2, the V gene TRBV21-1; the listed D gene, TRBD2, was not tested against the DNA. TRBV21-1 is termed a pseudogene. This CDR3 has 18 amino acids. The CDR3 nucleotides are TGTGCCAGCAGCCAAGACCGGTATAGCCGTCCCCCAGCCGGGGAGCTGTTTTTT. Its protein product is CASSQDRYSRPPAGELFF.

This clonotype was counted a few times. This sequence joins TRBV20-1 and TRBJ1-2, with 7 bases aligning to TRBD1. The CDR3 sequence is 12 residues long. In germline, CDR1 is DFQATT, CDR2 SNEGSKA (reference sequence). After removal of 5 bases from V and 2 bases from J, the junction contained 2 bases not matched to a gene. The chain's CDR3 is CSAHRGNYGYTF. The DNA for the CDR3 is TGCAGTGCTCACAGGGGAAACTATGGCTACACCTTC.

This clonotype was found a few times. This chain joins TRBV12-3 or TRBV12-4 and TRBJ2-5; D unclear. TRBJ2-7 explains the end of the DNA better; the J call may be wrong. CDR3 length: 12 residues. The CDR3 sequence is CASRVGTYEQYF. Written as DNA, the CDR3 is TGTGCCAGCAGAGTGGGAACCTACGAGCAGTACTTC.

The CDR3 nucleotides read TGTGCCAGCAGCCAATCAGTTGGGAGGGAGCAGTACTTC. Its protein product is CASSQSVGREQYF. The chain combines TRBV7-6 with TRBJ2-4; 7 nucleotides align to TRBD2. V gave up 5 bases and J gave up 13 bases; unmatched junction bases: 11. CDR1 and CDR2 from the germline V gene are SGHVS and FNYEAQ. This CDR3 has 13 residues.

This chain links TRBV2 with TRBJ2-5; TRBD1 might be the D (7 bases). Germline assignment: CDR1 SNHLY and CDR2 FYNNEI. The V end was cut by 1 base, the J end by 5 bases, with 23 bases between. The CDR3 has 18 amino acids. The CDR3 loop reads CASSEGATGYGGVETQYF. CDR3 DNA: TGTGCCAGCAGTGAAGGAGCGACAGGGTACGGGGGCGTCGAGACCCAGTACTTC.

This clonotype has just a few counts. The genes are TRBV29-1 and TRBJ2-1; no firm D call. Trimming cost V 8 bases and J 6 bases, with 11 bases left between them. The CDR3 runs to 11 residues. Per the germline V gene, CDR1 is SQVTM and CDR2 is ANQGSEA. Written as DNA, the CDR3 is TGCAGCCCAACTGCCGCCAATGAGCAGTTCTTC. Its protein product is CSPTAANEQFF.

This chain joins TRBV27 and TRBJ2-7; no reliable D call. The ends were cut back, 6 bases at V and 2 bases at J, with 11 bases in the middle. This CDR3 contains 13 residues. CDR1 is MNHEY and CDR2 is SMNVEV in the germline V gene (reference sequence). The CDR3 spells CASSRSNTYEQYF. CDR3 nucleotides: TGTGCCAGCAGCCGCTCAAATACCTACGAGCAGTACTTC.

The chain uses TRBV15 and TRBJ2-3; 7 bases are a match to TRBD1. J was trimmed by 5 bases and V by 1 base; bases with no gene match: 9. The CDR3 sequence is 16 residues long. The germline CDR1 and CDR2 sequences are LNHNV and YYDKDF (reference sequence). The CDR3 protein is CATSRGTGSTGDTQYF. CDR3 bases: TGTGCCACCAGCAGAGGGACAGGATCCACCGGAGATACGCAGTATTTT.

The chain uses TRBV7-6 and TRBJ1-1; possibly TRBD1 for D (6 bases). The germline gives CDR1 SGHVS, CDR2 FNYEAQ. This CDR3 contains 18 residues. Trimming removed 5 bases from V and 0 bases from J, with 22 bases in between. The CDR3 is CASSLGGTQGPLNTEAFF. For the CDR3, the DNA is TGTGCCAGCAGCCTGGGGGGGACACAGGGCCCTTTGAACACTGAAGCTTTCTTT.

This clonotype was seen once. This chain joins TRBV19 and TRBJ1-1; possibly TRBD1 for D (6 bases). The CDR3 has 13 amino acids. Germline V gene sequence: CDR1 LNHDA, CDR2 SQIVND (reference sequence). Trimming left V 7 bases short and J 6 bases short, with 15 bases between. The CDR3 DNA follows: TGTGCCAGTAACCCAACAGGGCAGGCTGAAGCTTTCTTT. This translates into CASNPTGQAEAFF.

The table lists this clonotype with a few counts. V gene TRBV4-3 combines with J gene TRBJ2-4; 9 nucleotides match TRBD2. The DNA end favors TRBJ2-7, so the J call may be wrong. CDR3 length: 15 amino acids. Germline V CDR1 and CDR2: LGHNA, YSLEER. The CDR3 is CASSQDGTSPYEQYF. In DNA, the CDR3 is TGCGCCAGCAGCCAAGATGGGACTAGCCCCTACGAGCAGTACTTC.

This clonotype was seen only once. The CDR3 loop reads CASSYSPNREYF. The CDR3, as DNA: TGTGCCAGCAGTTACTCGCCGAACAGGGAGTACTTC. This chain joins TRBV6-2 or TRBV6-3 and TRBJ2-5; perhaps TRBD1 as D (6 bases). V lost 0 bases to trimming and J lost 12 bases, with 11 bases between them. Germline-derived CDR1 and CDR2 are MNHEY and SVGEGT. The CDR3 has 12 residues.

This chain uses TRBV9 with TRBJ2-5; TRBD2 agrees at 8 bases. The CDR3 runs to 15 residues. The trim removed 6 bases at V and 3 bases at J, leaving 10 bases unmatched. Germline V gene data show CDR1 as SGDLS and CDR2 as YYNGEE. The CDR3 region is CASTQSGGKKETQYF. The CDR3 DNA is TGTGCCAGCACCCAAAGCGGGGGTAAGAAAGAGACCCAGTACTTC.

The chain recombines TRBV7-2 with TRBJ2-3; no clear D gene. Trimming took off 5 bases at V and 7 bases at J, with 10 bases between the two ends. Germline CDR1 is SGHTA and CDR2 is FQGNSA. This CDR3 contains 12 residues. DNA for the CDR3: TGTGCCAGCAGCGCGGTCTCTAATACGCAGTATTTT. Protein sequence: CASSAVSNTQYF.

The chain combines TRBV2 with TRBJ2-1; no clear D gene. With 6 bases removed from V and 10 bases from J, the gap between germline ends came to 10 bases. The CDR3 sequence is 11 residues long. Germline V gene data show CDR1 as SNHLY and CDR2 as FYNNEI. As DNA, the CDR3 is TGTGCCAGCAGAATTATTCGGGAGCAGTTCTTC. Protein: CASRIIREQFF.

This clonotype appeared a single time. The rearrangement links TRBV27 to TRBJ1-2; perhaps TRBD1 as D (5 bases). CDR1 and CDR2 (germline): MNHEY, SMNVEV (reference sequence). V dropped 10 bases and J dropped 2 bases, with 11 bases sitting between them. The CDR3 loop spans 12 amino acids. The CDR3 protein is CATASGNYGYTF. Here the CDR3 DNA reads TGTGCCACTGCTTCAGGGAACTATGGCTACACCTTC.

With regard to this clonotype: A much larger clone sits a single nucleotide away, making a read error possible. V usage is TRBV7-2 and J usage is TRBJ1-2; no clear D gene. Germline V gives CDR1 SGHTA, CDR2 FQGNSA. The CDR3 totals 14 residues. With 5 bases removed from V and 8 bases from J, the gap between germline ends came to 18 bases. Here the CDR3 reads CASSVGQSIGGYTF. CDR3 nucleotide sequence: TGTGCCAGCAGCGTAGGGCAGTCTATAGGGGGCTACACCTTC. Based on the CDR3 plus reference TRBV7-2 and TRBJ1-2, the full variable domain is GAGVSQSPSNKVTEKGKDVELRCDPISGHTALYWYRQSLGQGLEFLIYFQGNSAPDKSGLPSDRFSAERTGGSVSTLTIQRTQQEDSAVYLCASSVGQSIGGYTFGSGTRLTVV.

This chain uses TRBV15 with TRBJ2-5, with D possibly matching TRBD2 (6 bases). The CDR3 has 15 amino acids. Trimming removed 0 bases from V and 3 bases from J, with 11 bases in between. Per germline, CDR1 LNHNV and CDR2 YYDKDF (reference sequence). The CDR3 coding sequence is TGTGCCACCAGCAGAGATCCCAGGGAGGAAGAGACCCAGTACTTC. It encodes CATSRDPREEETQYF.